This TCR beta chain was documented in a study of identical twins. Study outcomes and limitations: Out-of-frame sharing of TCR alpha in monozygotic twins was underestimated by models. Beta out-of-frame twin sharing showed a weaker excess. Invariant MAIT and iNKT cells are populations that could partly confound zero-insertion analyses.

V trimming: 4 bases; J trimming: 3 bases; junction bases outside the gene matches: 9. This CDR3 has 16 residues. The V gene's germline CDR1 is SGHDT and CDR2 YYEEEE. Regarding this clonotype: Antigen: not known.

A universal primer site was created by template switching, with the cDNA bearing unique molecular identifiers. One entry per CDR3 protein, called by TCRdb with MiXCR from the 5' RACE reads. Here the sample spans about 550,000 distinct CDR3 sequences, about a fifth being singletons. Separately, the same data were catalogued under a study of yellow fever vaccine responses in identical twins.

The chain couples TRBV5-6 to TRBJ2-3, with TRBD2 identical over 9 bases. The TCR comes from a woman aged 18-35 years in good health. The specimen sequenced was CD4+ T cells sorted from blood. The CDR3 nucleotides read TGTGCCAGCAGCCGATTAGCGGGAGTTAGTACAGATACGCAGTATTTT. The encoded protein is CASSRLAGVSTDTQYF.